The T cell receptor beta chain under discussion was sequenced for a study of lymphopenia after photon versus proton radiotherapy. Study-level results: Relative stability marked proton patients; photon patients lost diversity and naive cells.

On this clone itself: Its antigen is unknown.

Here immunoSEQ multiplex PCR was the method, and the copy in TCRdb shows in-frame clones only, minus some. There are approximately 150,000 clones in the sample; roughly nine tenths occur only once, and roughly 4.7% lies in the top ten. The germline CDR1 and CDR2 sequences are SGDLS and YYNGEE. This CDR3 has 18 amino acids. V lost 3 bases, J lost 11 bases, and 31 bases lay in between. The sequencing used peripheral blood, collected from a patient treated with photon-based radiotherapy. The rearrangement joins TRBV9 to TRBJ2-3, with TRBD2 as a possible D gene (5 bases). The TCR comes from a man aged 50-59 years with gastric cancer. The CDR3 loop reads CASSARPDSLRIGVGQYF. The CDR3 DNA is TGTGCCAGCAGCGCCCGGCCGGACTCCCTCCGAATCGGGGTTGGGCAGTATTTT. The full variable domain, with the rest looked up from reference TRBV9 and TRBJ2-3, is DSGVTQTPKHLITATGQRVTLRCSPRSGDLSVYWYQQSLDQGLQFLIQYYNGEERAKGNILERFSAQQFPDLHSELNLSSLELGDSALYFCASSARPDSLRIGVGQYFGPGTRLTVL.